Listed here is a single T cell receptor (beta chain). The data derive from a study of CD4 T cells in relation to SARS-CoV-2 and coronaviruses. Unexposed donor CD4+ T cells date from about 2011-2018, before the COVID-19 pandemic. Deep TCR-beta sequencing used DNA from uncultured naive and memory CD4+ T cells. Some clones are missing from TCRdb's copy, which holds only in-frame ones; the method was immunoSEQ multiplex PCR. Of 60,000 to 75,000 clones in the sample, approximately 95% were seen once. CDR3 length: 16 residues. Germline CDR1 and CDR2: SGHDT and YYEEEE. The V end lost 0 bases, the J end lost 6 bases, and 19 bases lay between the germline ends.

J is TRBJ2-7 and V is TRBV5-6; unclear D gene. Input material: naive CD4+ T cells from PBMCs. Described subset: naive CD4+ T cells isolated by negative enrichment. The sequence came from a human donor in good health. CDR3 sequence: CASSLGPSGYGSEQYF. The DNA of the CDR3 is TGTGCCAGCAGCTTGGGACCTAGTGGGTATGGTAGCGAGCAGTACTTC.